This passage covers 30 T cell receptor delta chains from one sample sequenced in a study of Vδ1+ human thymocytes. Their cognate antigens are unknown. Study-wide results and limits: Thymic TRG and TRD repertoires appeared highly polyclonal, with Gaussian CDR3 length distributions.

RNA was extracted from the cells and then reverse transcribed. CDR3 amplicons came from multiplex PCR with pooled V-gene forward and constant-region reverse primers. TCRdb fed the multiplex PCR reads into CATT to redo clone calling. Here the sample spans some 73,000 delta-chain clones, around 35% being singletons. The sequenced sample was Vdelta1+ gamma-delta thymocytes from the thymus. Subset specified: FACS-sorted CD3+ TCRalphabeta- TCRVdelta1+ TCRVdelta2- thymocytes. The receptors shown here come from a boy in the first two years of life who had congenital heart surgery.

This clone was recorded a few times. The rearrangement uses TRDV1 and TRDJ1; TRDD3 matches at 9 bases. The J segment lost 1 base and the V segment lost 0 bases, leaving 18 bases of the junction unmatched. The CDR3 contains 21 residues. Per the germline V gene, CDR1 is TSWWSYY and CDR2 is QGS. The CDR3, as DNA: TGTGCTCTTGGGGAACTAGGCTGGGGGATTTCTGGCTGGGGCAGCACCGATAAACTCATCTTT. It translates to CALGELGWGISGWGSTDKLIF.

This clone turned up a few times. V is TRDV1 and J is TRDJ2, with 7 bases aligning to TRDD3. V shed 2 bases, J shed 0 bases, and the junction held 12 bases outside the gene matches. The CDR3 is 19 amino acids. Germline CDR1 reads TSWWSYY; CDR2 reads QGS. The CDR3: CALGEKYTTGIPLTAQLFF. CDR3 bases: TGTGCTCTTGGGGAAAAGTACACTACTGGGATACCTTTGACAGCACAACTCTTCTTT.

The chain links TRDV1 to TRDJ1; tentative D call: TRDD3 (5 bases). The ends were cut back, 4 bases at V and 1 base at J, with 16 bases in the middle. Looked up from germline, CDR1 is TSWWSYY and CDR2 is QGS. CDR3 length: 16 amino acids. The CDR3 here is CALGGARGGITDKLIF. DNA for the CDR3: TGTGCTCTTGGGGGGGCCCGGGGGGGCATCACCGATAAACTCATCTTT.

This clone was detected a few times. The V gene is TRDV2, the J gene TRDJ1; 8 nucleotides agree with TRDD3. V lost 0 bases, J lost 0 bases, and 17 bases stayed unmatched. CDR1 is GEAIGNYY and CDR2 is EKD in the germline V gene. The CDR3 runs to 20 residues. As DNA, the CDR3 is TGTGCCTGTGACACCGAGAGACTTGGGGATACTTCCGAGTACACCGATAAACTCATCTTT. This gives the protein CACDTERLGDTSEYTDKLIF.

The chain carries TRDV1 and TRDJ1, with TRDD3 matching over 11 bases. The CDR3 loop spans 18 amino acids. Germline CDR1 TSWWSYY, CDR2 QGS. Trimming took 5 bases from V and 2 from J; bases not matched to a gene: 13. The CDR3 DNA sequence: TGTGCTCTTGGGCCGTACTACTGGGGGATAGCGGGGACCGATAAACTCATCTTT. It translates to CALGPYYWGIAGTDKLIF.

The rearrangement uses TRDV1 and TRDJ1; 9 bases agree with TRDD3. J gave up 0 bases and V 2 bases, and 16 bases lay outside the gene matches. The CDR3 contains 20 residues. CDR1 and CDR2 from the germline V gene are TSWWSYY and QGS. This chain's CDR3 is CALGEFLIWGIGLDTDKLIF. The CDR3 region has the DNA TGTGCTCTTGGGGAATTCCTTATTTGGGGGATAGGGCTTGACACCGATAAACTCATCTTT.

The rearrangement links TRDV1 to TRDJ1, with 9 nucleotides matching TRDD2. This CDR3 spans 20 amino acids. Trimming cost V 1 base and J 2 bases; bases outside gene matches: 17. CDR1 is TSWWSYY and CDR2 is QGS in the germline V gene. The CDR3 reads CALGEPGLPTRVEGTDKLIF. The DNA for the CDR3 is TGTGCTCTTGGGGAACCCGGCCTTCCTACGAGGGTGGAAGGAACCGATAAACTCATCTTT.

The chain combines TRDV1 with TRDJ1; TRDD3 aligns across 8 bases. The germline V gene encodes CDR1 TSWWSYY and CDR2 QGS. This CDR3 contains 19 residues. J lost 0 bases, V lost 3 bases, and 15 bases had no gene match. The CDR3 coding sequence is TGTGCTCTTGGGGAGTCCTGCCTTCCATGGGGGATGTACACCGATAAACTCATCTTT. Its translation: CALGESCLPWGMYTDKLIF.

This clone was seen only a few times. The chain joins TRDV1 to TRDJ1; TRDD3 aligns across 7 bases. Per germline, CDR1 TSWWSYY and CDR2 QGS. The ends lost 1 base at V and 1 base at J; junction bases unmatched: 33. This CDR3 spans 25 amino acids. CDR3 DNA: TGTGCTCTTGGGGAACGTTTCCGGGCGCGAGTCCTTTACTGGGGTCTTGCGGAGTCCACCGATAAACTCATCTTT. Translating it yields CALGERFRARVLYWGLAESTDKLIF.

In its sample, this clone was seen a few times. The chain is built from TRDV1 and TRDJ1, with D perhaps matching TRDD3 (5 bases). This CDR3 contains 16 residues. V was trimmed by 2 bases and J by 7 bases, leaving 20 bases between them. In germline, CDR1 is TSWWSYY, CDR2 QGS. The chain's CDR3 is CALGEACCALTGKLIF. CDR3 DNA sequence: TGTGCTCTTGGGGAAGCGTGCTGCGCCCTTACTGGTAAACTCATCTTT.

This clone was counted only a few times. The chain couples TRDV1 to TRDJ1; 13 bases fit TRDD3. Germline CDR1 and CDR2: TSWWSYY and QGS. The V and J ends lost 2 bases and 0 bases, in that order; junction bases with no gene match: 18. The CDR3 is made up of 22 amino acids. CDR3 loop: CALGEAYQSTGGYAVDTDKLIF. The CDR3 DNA reads TGTGCTCTTGGGGAAGCATACCAAAGTACTGGGGGATACGCGGTAGACACCGATAAACTCATCTTT.

This clone was counted between two and nine times. The V and J genes are TRDV1 and TRDJ1; either TRDD2 or TRDD3 may supply D (6 bases each). The V end was cut by 0 bases, the J end by 4 bases, with 33 bases between. From germline, CDR1 is TSWWSYY and CDR2 QGS. The CDR3 totals 22 residues. CDR3 DNA: TGTGCTCTTGGGGAACTAGATTTCCTTCCGTCTTGGGGGTCCCCGTGGGGCGATAAACTCATCTTT. Protein sequence: CALGELDFLPSWGSPWGDKLIF.

This clone was counted between two and nine times. Sequence at one end of the junction differs from germline and may be a read error. The chain is built from TRDV1 and TRDJ1, with 9 bases matching TRDD2. Germline V gene data show CDR1 as TSWWSYY and CDR2 as QGS. The CDR3 spans 20 residues. The CDR3 nucleotides read TGTGCTCTTGGGGCATCGACCTTCCTACAACTGGGGAAAGCCCCCGATAAACTCACCTTT. Translating it yields CALGASTFLQLGKAPDKLTF.

The chain employs TRDV1 and TRDJ1, with D perhaps TRDD3 (5 bases). The CDR3 extends over 17 amino acids. CDR1 is TSWWSYY and CDR2 is QGS in the germline V gene. The V end lost 2 bases, the J end lost 0 bases, and 16 bases lay between the germline ends. The CDR3 sequence: CALGEGIPSWYTDKLIF. CDR3 sequence (DNA): TGTGCTCTTGGGGAAGGGATTCCCTCTTGGTACACCGATAAACTCATCTTT.

The rearrangement links TRDV1 to TRDJ1; 8 positions match TRDD2. The CDR3 contains 24 residues. Losses at the gene ends were 0 bases for V and 3 bases for J; bases not matched to a gene: 30. Germline CDR1 reads TSWWSYY; CDR2 reads QGS. The CDR3 region is CALGELGPTSYGGSRQRMADKLIF. The CDR3 nucleotides read TGTGCTCTTGGGGAACTCGGCCCTACTTCCTACGGAGGATCACGCCAAAGAATGGCCGATAAACTCATCTTT.

The chain is built from TRDV1 and TRDJ1; 10 bases align to TRDD3. With V trimmed by 1 base and J by 2 bases, 16 bases remained unmatched. CDR3 length equals 20 residues. Germline V gene data show CDR1 as TSWWSYY and CDR2 as QGS. CDR3 nucleotides: TGTGCTCTTGGGGAACATCTAACCCTACGGGGGATACGCTATACCGATAAACTCATCTTT. It is translated as CALGEHLTLRGIRYTDKLIF.

The sample holds one count of this clone. The genes are TRDV1 and TRDJ1; possibly TRDD2 or TRDD3 for D (5 bases each). There are 21 residues in the CDR3. The V end was cut by 1 base, the J end by 3 bases, with 30 bases between. CDR1 and CDR2 from the germline V gene are TSWWSYY and QGS. The CDR3 DNA follows: TGTGCTCTTGGGGAACGCATCAAGGGGTCTACCTACTGGAGCATCCCCGATAAACTCATCTTT. Translated: CALGERIKGSTYWSIPDKLIF.

This clone was seen only a few times. Other DNA sequences in the sample encode the same CDR3. V gene TRDV1 combines with J gene TRDJ1; weak D call: TRDD2 (6 bases). This CDR3 has 14 residues. Trimming pared 6 bases from V and 3 bases from J, leaving 14 bases between. Germline V CDR1 and CDR2: TSWWSYY, QGS. The CDR3 DNA reads TGTGCTCTTGGTCCTACTACTGAATCCGATAAACTCATCTTT. Protein: CALGPTTESDKLIF.

The chain joins TRDV1 to TRDJ1, with TRDD3 matching over 12 bases. With 0 bases clipped from V and 0 bases from J, the junction kept 14 bases outside the gene matches. Germline CDR1 reads TSWWSYY; CDR2 reads QGS. CDR3 size: 21 residues. CDR3: CALGELVPSLWGIRDTDKLIF. CDR3 nucleotide sequence: TGTGCTCTTGGGGAACTAGTACCATCCCTCTGGGGGATACGGGACACCGATAAACTCATCTTT.

The V call is TRDV1, the J call TRDJ1; a weak D match, TRDD3 (6 bases). The CDR3 sequence is 21 residues long. The V gene's germline CDR1 is TSWWSYY and CDR2 QGS. Trimming took 0 bases from V and 0 from J, leaving 26 bases between them. CDR3 loop: CALGELSAYRGGNLNTDKLIF. CDR3 DNA: TGTGCTCTTGGGGAACTGAGTGCCTACCGGGGGGGGAACCTGAACACCGATAAACTCATCTTT.

This clone was found a few times. This chain joins TRDV1 and TRDJ1, with D perhaps assigned TRDD2 or TRDD3 (7 bases each). Germline V gives CDR1 TSWWSYY, CDR2 QGS. Deletions cut 0 bases from V and 5 bases from J, with 43 bases between. The CDR3 consists of 25 residues. The CDR3 sequence: CALGELPTSFPTGDAPGDLADKLIF. The CDR3 DNA sequence: TGTGCTCTTGGGGAACTCCCTACTTCGTTTCCTACTGGGGATGCCCCGGGCGATTTGGCGGATAAACTCATCTTT.

The chain combines TRDV1 with TRDJ1, with 7 bases lining up with TRDD2. The length of the CDR3 is 17 residues. Germline V gives CDR1 TSWWSYY, CDR2 QGS. J lost 2 bases, V lost 2 bases, and 11 bases had no gene match. DNA of the CDR3: TGTGCTCTTGGGGAAGAAGGCCTTCCTCGTCATACCGATAAACTCATCTTT. The encoded protein is CALGEEGLPRHTDKLIF.

V and J are TRDV1 and TRDJ1, with D perhaps TRDD3 (6 bases). Per germline, CDR1 TSWWSYY and CDR2 QGS. CDR3 size: 24 residues. The ends were cut back, 4 bases at V and 4 bases at J, with 43 bases in the middle. The CDR3: CALGGRGHSSNMTGIRLLSDKLIF. The DNA for the CDR3 is TGTGCTCTTGGGGGCCGGGGCCATTCTTCAAACATGACTGGGATAAGGTTATTGAGCGATAAACTCATCTTT.

As for this clone: This specimen includes other DNA sequences encoding the same CDR3. The chain has TRDV1 and TRDJ1; no reliable D call. Germline lookup yields CDR1 TSWWSYY and CDR2 QGS. The CDR3 length is 17 residues. V lost 4 bases and J lost 1, with 19 bases in between. CDR3 protein: CALGVTSGDKVTDKLIF. The CDR3 region has the DNA TGTGCTCTTGGGGTCACGAGCGGTGATAAGGTCACCGATAAACTCATCTTT.

The sample holds a few counts of this clone. The gene calls are TRDV1 and TRDJ1, with 9 nucleotides matching TRDD3. The ends lost 0 bases at V and 1 base at J; junction bases unmatched: 12. The CDR3 loop spans 19 amino acids. CDR1 is TSWWSYY, CDR2 QGS, per germline. For the CDR3, the DNA is TGTGCTCTTGGGGAACTAGCTGCCTACGACTGGGGGACCACCGATAAACTCATCTTT. Amino acid sequence: CALGELAAYDWGTTDKLIF.

This clone was seen a handful of times. This chain joins TRDV1 and TRDJ1, with 12 bases matching TRDD3. The trim removed 8 bases at V and 0 bases at J, leaving 25 bases unmatched. This CDR3 comprises 22 residues. From germline, CDR1 is TSWWSYY and CDR2 QGS. In nucleotides, the CDR3 is TGTGCTCTTATTGGGCTTACCTTCCTACGTCGTACTGGGGGATACAACACCGATAAACTCATCTTT. Protein: CALIGLTFLRRTGGYNTDKLIF.

The rearrangement joins TRDV1 to TRDJ1; 10 bases map to TRDD3. The V segment lost 1 base and the J segment 0 bases; nucleotides outside the gene matches: 8. From germline, CDR1 is TSWWSYY and CDR2 QGS. There are 18 residues in the CDR3. CDR3 loop: CALGEPLLGDEYTDKLIF. The CDR3 DNA reads TGTGCTCTTGGGGAACCACTACTGGGGGATGAGTACACCGATAAACTCATCTTT.

To note about this clone: This same CDR3 is encoded by further DNA sequences in the sample. The chain has TRDV1 and TRDJ1; D is undetermined. This CDR3 is built from 17 residues. Germline V CDR1 and CDR2: TSWWSYY, QGS. Trimming removed 4 bases from V and 1 base from J, with 19 bases in between. This chain's CDR3 is CALGALPVGWATDKLIF. The CDR3, as DNA: TGTGCTCTTGGGGCACTCCCGGTTGGATGGGCCACCGATAAACTCATCTTT.

The chain recombines TRDV1 with TRDJ1, with 11 bases that match TRDD3. This CDR3 is built from 20 residues. Trimming took 5 bases from V and 4 from J; bases not matched to a gene: 21. CDR1 and CDR2 (germline): TSWWSYY, QGS. The CDR3 nucleotides read TGTGCTCTTGGGTACTGGCCTACCAAACTTGGGGGATACGGGAGCGATAAACTCATCTTT. Amino acid sequence: CALGYWPTKLGGYGSDKLIF.

The chain recombines TRDV1 with TRDJ1, with TRDD3 matching over 10 bases. Germline CDR1 reads TSWWSYY; CDR2 reads QGS. This CDR3 comprises 22 residues. V trimming: 0 bases; J trimming: 0 bases; junction bases outside the gene matches: 19. The CDR3 loop reads CALGELGSYSCHWGIHTDKLIF. In nucleotides, the CDR3 is TGTGCTCTTGGGGAACTTGGATCCTACTCGTGTCACTGGGGGATCCACACCGATAAACTCATCTTT.